This T cell receptor (beta chain) was sequenced during a study of cytomegalovirus exposure and HLA in healthy donors. Study results and caveats: Cytomegalovirus-associated status was assigned to 164 TCR beta chains.

Germline lookup yields CDR1 SGHRS and CDR2 YFSETQ. Trimming cost V 1 base and J 9 bases; bases outside gene matches: 9. The CDR3 spans 14 residues. Details on this clone: Its antigen is unknown.

PCR primers comprised 60 Vbeta and 13 Jbeta primers. The assay was immunoSEQ multiplex PCR, and TCRdb's table has in-frame clones only and misses some. Counted here are 90,000 to 120,000 clones, roughly 82% occurring once; the ten biggest clones make up 2.7%. This rearrangement joins TRBV5-1 to TRBJ1-1, with TRBD1 identical over 7 bases. The sequencing sample was made of PBMCs. The TCR comes from a man younger than 45 in good health and CMV-seropositive. The CDR3 is CASSLRADREKAFF. In DNA form, the CDR3 reads TGCGCCAGCAGCTTGAGGGCCGACAGGGAGAAAGCTTTCTTT.